This T cell receptor (beta chain) appears in the sequencing data of a study of cytomegalovirus exposure and HLA in healthy donors. Germline assignment: CDR1 MDHEN and CDR2 SYDVKM. V was trimmed by 2 bases and J by 4 bases, leaving 15 bases between them. This CDR3 has 15 residues. Researchers ran the PCR with 60 Vbeta and 13 Jbeta primers. Data came from immunoSEQ multiplex PCR; TCRdb stores just in-frame clones and leaves some out. The data show roughly 99,000 clones, 81% seen once. Sequencing used PBMCs. This sequence joins TRBV28 and TRBJ2-7; D is perhaps TRBD2 (6 bases). This TCR was sampled from a man aged 30-40 years in good health and CMV-seronegative. The CDR3 loop is CASSLGGTVLYEQYF. CDR3 sequence (DNA): TGTGCCAGCAGTTTAGGCGGGACCGTGCTATACGAGCAGTACTTC.